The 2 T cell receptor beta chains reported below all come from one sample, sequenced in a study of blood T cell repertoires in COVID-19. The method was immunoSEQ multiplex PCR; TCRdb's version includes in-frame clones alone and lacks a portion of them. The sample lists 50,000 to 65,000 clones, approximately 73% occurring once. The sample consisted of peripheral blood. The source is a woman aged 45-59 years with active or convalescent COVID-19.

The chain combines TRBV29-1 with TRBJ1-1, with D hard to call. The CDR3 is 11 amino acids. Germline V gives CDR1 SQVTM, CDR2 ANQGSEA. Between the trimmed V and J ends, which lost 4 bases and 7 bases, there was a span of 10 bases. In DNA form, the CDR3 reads TGCAGCGTTGCCCCCTCTTATGAAGCTTTCTTT. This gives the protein CSVAPSYEAFF.

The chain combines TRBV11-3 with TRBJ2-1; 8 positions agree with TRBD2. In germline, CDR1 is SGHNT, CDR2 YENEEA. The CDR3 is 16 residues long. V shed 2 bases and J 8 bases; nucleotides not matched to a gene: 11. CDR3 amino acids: CASSLRGGDGRYEQFF. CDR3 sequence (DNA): TGTGCCAGCAGCTTACGGGGGGGCGATGGGCGTTATGAGCAGTTCTTC.